Below are 14 T cell receptor beta chains sequenced from a single sample in a study of Ad26.COV2.S vaccination and SARS-CoV-2 variants. The method was immunoSEQ multiplex PCR; TCRdb's version includes in-frame clones alone and lacks a portion of them. The table shows 450,000 to 550,000 clones, with around 89% occurring only once. The sample's treatment: around 19 received Ad26.COV2.S at low or high dose, single or two shots; a few received placebo; per-sample allocation not given. Sample collection was performed on day 63 after the first vaccine or placebo injection. The starting material was peripheral blood, obtained in a trial of Ad26.COV2.S vaccine versus placebo. Receptor source: a person aged 18-65 years who received the Ad26.COV2.S COVID-19 vaccine or a placebo.

The gene calls are TRBV27 and TRBJ2-3; D not certain. The CDR3 covers 13 residues. CDR1 and CDR2 (germline): MNHEY, SMNVEV (reference sequence). Trimming took off 2 bases at V and 5 bases at J, with 8 bases between the two ends. CDR3 residues: CASSLNLLDTQYF. In DNA form, the CDR3 reads TGTGCCAGCAGTTTAAACTTACTAGATACGCAGTATTTT.

V gene TRBV27 combines with J gene TRBJ2-5, with 9 positions matching TRBD1. V gave up 5 bases and J gave up 4 bases; unmatched junction bases: 14. Germline CDR1 MNHEY, CDR2 SMNVEV (reference sequence). The CDR3 extends over 17 amino acids. CDR3 nucleotides: TGTGCCAGCAGTCCAGGGACAGGGCGTGGGTTTGGAGAGACCCAGTACTTC. Its translation is CASSPGTGRGFGETQYF.

This chain links TRBV18 with TRBJ1-2, with no clear D. V gave up 0 bases and J gave up 0 bases, with 11 bases separating them. The germline gives CDR1 KGHSH, CDR2 LQKENI. The CDR3 loop spans 16 amino acids. The CDR3 DNA reads TGTGCCAGCTCACCACCCTTCTGGGAAGCTAACTATGGCTACACCTTC. Translated, it gives CASSPPFWEANYGYTF.

This clone is a singleton in its sample. The rearrangement joins TRBV20-1 to TRBJ1-2; D is possibly TRBD1 (5 bases). The CDR3 extends over 13 amino acids. Germline CDR1 is DFQATT and CDR2 is SNEGSKA (reference sequence). V dropped 3 bases and J dropped 2 bases, with 10 bases sitting between them. CDR3: CSASWGGNYGYTF. CDR3 coding DNA: TGCAGTGCTAGTTGGGGGGGAAACTATGGCTACACCTTC.

CDR3 residues: CASSLVFGKNTEAFF. The DNA for the CDR3 is TGTGCCAGCAGCTTAGTATTCGGAAAGAACACTGAAGCTTTCTTT. The chain is built from TRBV7-9 and TRBJ1-1; D not resolved. The CDR3 is 15 amino acids. The germline V gene encodes CDR1 SEHNR and CDR2 FQNEAQ (reference sequence). Trimming pared 1 base from V and 1 base from J, leaving 10 bases between.

V usage is TRBV27 and J usage is TRBJ2-7; weak D call: TRBD2 (6 bases). The length of the CDR3 is 15 residues. Trimming took off 3 bases at V and 3 bases at J, with 15 bases between the two ends. CDR1 is MNHEY and CDR2 is SMNVEV in the germline V gene (reference sequence). CDR3: CASSFSTRSLYEQYF. In nucleotides, the CDR3 is TGTGCCAGCAGTTTCTCGACTAGATCCCTCTACGAGCAGTACTTC.

The rearrangement uses TRBV3-1 (or the pseudogene TRBV3-2) and TRBJ2-1; TRBD2 matches at 7 bases. Germline CDR1 is LGHDT and CDR2 is YNNKEL (reference sequence). The V gene end was trimmed by 2 bases and the J gene end by 7 bases; junction bases not matched to a gene: 8. The CDR3 covers 15 residues. CDR3 protein: CASSQRGGGGNEQFF. As DNA, the CDR3 is TGTGCCAGCAGCCAAAGGGGCGGGGGAGGTAATGAGCAGTTCTTC.

The gene calls are TRBV5-1 and TRBJ2-3; perhaps D is TRBD1 or TRBD2 (5 bases each). From germline, CDR1 is SGHRS and CDR2 YFSETQ. V was pared by 2 bases and J by 0 bases, with 7 bases between. This CDR3 has 14 amino acids. CDR3 DNA sequence: TGCGCCAGCAGCTTCGGGGCTAGCACAGATACGCAGTATTTT. Its translation is CASSFGASTDTQYF.

The chain carries TRBV4-3 and TRBJ2-7; D gene unclear. Germline values: CDR1 LGHNA, CDR2 YSLEER. The length of the CDR3 is 13 residues. V was cut by 0 bases and J by 13 bases, with 16 bases left in between. As DNA, the CDR3 is TGCGCCAGCAGCCAAGATACAAATACATTAGTATACTTC. Translating gives CASSQDTNTLVYF.

J is TRBJ2-2 and V is TRBV7-2, with 10 nucleotides matching TRBD2. Germline V gene sequence: CDR1 SGHTA, CDR2 FQGNSA. This CDR3 comprises 16 residues. Trimming at V came to 1 base and at J to 6 bases, leaving 5 bases not matched to a gene. The CDR3 is CASSLVGTSVSGELFF. The CDR3 DNA sequence: TGTGCCAGCAGCTTAGTTGGGACTAGCGTCTCCGGGGAGCTGTTTTTT.

The chain has TRBV5-5 and TRBJ1-4; no definite D call. Germline values: CDR1 SGHKS, CDR2 YYEKEE (reference sequence). The CDR3 length is 14 residues. Trimming shortened V by 3 bases and J by 5 bases, and 11 bases separated the two germline ends. CDR3 loop: CASSWRAENEKLFF. Here the CDR3 DNA reads TGTGCCAGCAGCTGGCGGGCGGAAAATGAAAAACTGTTTTTT. Together with reference TRBV5-5 and TRBJ1-4, the CDR3 gives the full variable domain: DAGVTQSPTHLIKTRGQQVTLRCSPISGHKSVSWYQQVLGQGPQFIFQYYEKEERGRGNFPDRFSARQFPNYSSELNVNALLLGDSALYLCASSWRAENEKLFFGSGTQLSVL.

The chain links TRBV5-1 to TRBJ1-4; D gene unclear. V dropped 7 bases and J dropped 0 bases, with 10 bases sitting between them. The CDR3 is 14 amino acids. Germline CDR1 and CDR2: SGHRS and YFSETQ. Written as DNA, the CDR3 is TGCGCCAGCTCCGAGTTAGCAACTAATGAAAAACTGTTTTTT. Translation gives CASSELATNEKLFF.

The chain has TRBV29-1 and TRBJ2-1; D perhaps matches TRBD2 (6 bases). Between the trimmed V and J ends, which lost 4 bases and 3 bases, there was a span of 10 bases. The CDR3 has 13 residues. Germline CDR1 SQVTM, CDR2 ANQGSEA. The CDR3 DNA sequence: TGCAGCGTTGCGGAGGGGAGCTACAATGAGCAGTTCTTC. Protein product: CSVAEGSYNEQFF.

The CDR3: CASSRDGTNEKLFF. Here the CDR3 DNA reads TGCGCCAGCAGCCGGGATGGGACTAATGAAAAACTGTTTTTT. This chain joins TRBV4-1 and TRBJ1-4; unclear D gene. The CDR3 loop spans 14 amino acids. The germline V and J ends were trimmed by 4 bases and 2 bases, with 8 bases remaining between them. Germline V gives CDR1 MGHRA, CDR2 YSYEKL.